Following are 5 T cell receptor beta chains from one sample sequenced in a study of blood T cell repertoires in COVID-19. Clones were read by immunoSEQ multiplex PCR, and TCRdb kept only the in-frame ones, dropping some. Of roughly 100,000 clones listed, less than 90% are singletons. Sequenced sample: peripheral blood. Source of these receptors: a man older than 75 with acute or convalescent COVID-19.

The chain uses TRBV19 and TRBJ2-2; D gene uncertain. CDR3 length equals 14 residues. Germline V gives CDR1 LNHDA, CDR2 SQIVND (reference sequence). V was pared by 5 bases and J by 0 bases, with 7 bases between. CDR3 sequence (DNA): TGTGCCAGTAGTGCTACAGCGAACACCGGGGAGCTGTTTTTT. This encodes CASSATANTGELFF. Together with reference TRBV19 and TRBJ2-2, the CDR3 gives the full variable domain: DGGITQSPKYLFRKEGQNVTLSCEQNLNHDAMYWYRQDPGQGLRLIYYSQIVNDFQKGDIAEGYSVSREKKESFPLTVTSAQKNPTAFYLCASSATANTGELFFGEGSRLTVL.

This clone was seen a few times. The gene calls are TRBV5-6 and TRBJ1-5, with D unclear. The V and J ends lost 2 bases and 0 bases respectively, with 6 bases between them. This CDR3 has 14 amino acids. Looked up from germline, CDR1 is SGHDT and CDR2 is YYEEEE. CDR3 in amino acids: CASSFGDSNQPQHF. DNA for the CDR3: TGTGCCAGCAGCTTCGGAGATAGCAATCAGCCCCAGCATTTT.

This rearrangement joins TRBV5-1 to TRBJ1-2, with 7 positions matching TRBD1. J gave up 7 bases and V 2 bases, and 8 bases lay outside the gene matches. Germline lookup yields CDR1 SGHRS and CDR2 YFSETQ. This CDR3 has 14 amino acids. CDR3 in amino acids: CASSLRTGSSGYTF. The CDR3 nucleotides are TGCGCCAGCAGCTTAAGGACAGGCTCTAGTGGCTACACCTTC.

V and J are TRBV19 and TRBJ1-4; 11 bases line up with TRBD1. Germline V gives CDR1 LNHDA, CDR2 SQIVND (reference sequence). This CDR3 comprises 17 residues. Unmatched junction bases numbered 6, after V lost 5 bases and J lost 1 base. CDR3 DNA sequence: TGTGCCAGTAGTCCGGACAGGGGGCTTGGAACTAATGAAAAACTGTTTTTT. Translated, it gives CASSPDRGLGTNEKLFF.

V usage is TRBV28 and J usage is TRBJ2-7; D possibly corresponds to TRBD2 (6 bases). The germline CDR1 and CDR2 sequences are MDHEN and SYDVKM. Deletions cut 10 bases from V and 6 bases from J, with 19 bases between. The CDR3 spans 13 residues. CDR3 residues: CATRSGLNVEQYF. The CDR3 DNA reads TGTGCCACCAGGAGCGGGTTGAACGTCGAGCAGTACTTC.